The 15 T cell receptor beta chains listed next were all sequenced from one sample in a study of blood T cell repertoires in COVID-19. Profiled with immunoSEQ multiplex PCR; TCRdb holds only in-frame clones, not every one. The table has fewer than 500,000 clones, nearly 90% seen once. Sequencing was performed on PBMCs or T cells enriched from blood (not recorded which). These receptors were taken from a woman under 30 with acute COVID-19.

The rearrangement links TRBV4-2 to TRBJ2-3, with 13 bases aligning to TRBD2. This CDR3 has 17 amino acids. Per germline, CDR1 LGHNA and CDR2 YNFKEQ. J gave up 4 bases and V 0 bases, and 4 bases lay outside the gene matches. CDR3 bases: TGTGCCAGCAGCCAAGATCCCGGACTAGCGGGGGCAGATACGCAGTATTTT. Amino acid sequence: CASSQDPGLAGADTQYF.

This rearrangement joins TRBV18 to TRBJ2-7; 8 bases match TRBD1. The CDR3 extends over 16 amino acids. V gave up 2 bases and J gave up 4 bases; unmatched junction bases: 10. CDR1 and CDR2 (germline): KGHSH, LQKENI. For the CDR3, the DNA is TGTGCCAGCTCACCAATGAAGGCAGGGGGCCGGTACGAGCAGTACTTC. Its translation is CASSPMKAGGRYEQYF.

This clone was counted between two and nine times. The chain employs TRBV5-1 and TRBJ2-1; 12 bases are shared with TRBD2. Trimming removed 4 bases from V and 2 bases from J; junction bases left unmatched: 7. Germline CDR1 SGHRS, CDR2 YFSETQ. The CDR3 loop spans 17 amino acids. CDR3: CASSPIGLAGTYNEQFF. The DNA for the CDR3 is TGCGCCAGCAGCCCGATCGGACTAGCGGGGACCTACAATGAGCAGTTCTTC.

The rearrangement joins TRBV29-1 to TRBJ2-3, with 9 nucleotides matching TRBD1. V lost 4 bases and J lost 0; bases outside the gene matches: 2. The CDR3 loop spans 14 amino acids. Germline V gene sequence: CDR1 SQVTM, CDR2 ANQGSEA. CDR3 coding DNA: TGCAGCGTTGGAGGGACAGGGAGCACAGATACGCAGTATTTT. This sequence encodes CSVGGTGSTDTQYF.

The J gene is TRBJ2-7, the V gene TRBV5-5; D is possibly TRBD1 (5 bases). Trimming pared 1 base from V and 2 bases from J, leaving 13 bases between. This CDR3 has 15 residues. CDR1 is SGHKS and CDR2 is YYEKEE in the germline V gene (reference sequence). The CDR3 bases are TGTGCCAGCAGCTTGACGGAAGGGGTACCCTACGAGCAGTACTTC. Encoded protein: CASSLTEGVPYEQYF.

The chain joins TRBV5-5 to TRBJ1-2, with D maybe TRBD1 (6 bases). The CDR3 is 15 residues long. Trimming pared 2 bases from V and 0 bases from J, leaving 11 bases between. CDR1 is SGHKS, CDR2 YYEKEE, per germline (reference sequence). As DNA, the CDR3 is TGTGCCAGCAGCTTAGCGACAGGAGCTAACTATGGCTACACCTTC. Residues: CASSLATGANYGYTF. The full variable domain, with the rest looked up from reference TRBV5-5 and TRBJ1-2, is DAGVTQSPTHLIKTRGQQVTLRCSPISGHKSVSWYQQVLGQGPQFIFQYYEKEERGRGNFPDRFSARQFPNYSSELNVNALLLGDSALYLCASSLATGANYGYTFGSGTRLTVV.

The chain is built from TRBV6-5 and TRBJ1-1; TRBD1 aligns across 7 bases. V trimming: 6 bases; J trimming: 11 bases; junction bases outside the gene matches: 12. The CDR3 is 13 residues long. Germline lookup yields CDR1 MNHEY and CDR2 SVGAGI. CDR3 DNA: TGTGCCAGCAGAACCGGTCAGGGGGTTACGGCTTTCTTT. Translated, it gives CASRTGQGVTAFF.

This clone was observed a few times. This chain uses TRBV6-5 with TRBJ1-3; no clear D gene. This CDR3 region has 13 residues. CDR1 MNHEY and CDR2 SVGAGI come from the germline V gene. V was clipped by 2 bases and J by 3 bases, with 5 bases between them. The DNA for the CDR3 is TGTGCCAGCAGTTACAGAGGTGGAAACACCATATATTTT. It yields the protein CASSYRGGNTIYF.

The chain links TRBV5-1 to TRBJ1-6, with 8 bases aligning to TRBD1. This CDR3 spans 14 amino acids. V lost 4 bases, J lost 11 bases, and 8 bases stayed unmatched. The germline V gene encodes CDR1 SGHRS and CDR2 YFSETQ. CDR3: CASSPGQGGTPLHF. For the CDR3, the DNA is TGCGCCAGCAGCCCCGGACAGGGAGGGACACCCCTCCACTTT.

V is TRBV5-5 and J is TRBJ2-5, with a tentative D call TRBD2 (6 bases). This CDR3 region has 13 residues. Trimming shortened V by 1 base and J by 4 bases, and 8 bases separated the two germline ends. The germline CDR1 and CDR2 sequences are SGHKS and YYEKEE (reference sequence). The DNA of the CDR3 is TGTGCCAGCAGCTTGATACTAGCAGAGACCCAGTACTTC. Translation gives CASSLILAETQYF.

The chain is built from TRBV15 and TRBJ2-3; perhaps TRBD2 as D (5 bases). Per the germline V gene, CDR1 is LNHNV and CDR2 is YYDKDF (reference sequence). CDR3 length equals 13 residues. The germline V and J ends were trimmed by 6 bases and 4 bases, with 11 bases remaining between them. The CDR3 DNA sequence: TGTGCCACCAGGTGGGAGTACGCAGATACGCAGTATTTT. Encoded protein: CATRWEYADTQYF.

Points on this clone: Since a far larger clone is one base different, this is likely a read error. The same CDR3 also results from other DNA sequences found in this sample. CDR3 sequence (DNA): TGTGCCAGCAGCCGAGACAGTTACGAGCAGTACTTC. Translating it yields CASSRDSYEQYF. This chain connects TRBV5-4 to TRBJ2-7; weak D call: TRBD1 (5 bases). V was pared by 4 bases and J by 4 bases, with 9 bases between. From germline, CDR1 is SGHNT and CDR2 YYREEE (reference sequence). The CDR3 length is 12 residues.

The rearrangement joins TRBV15 to TRBJ2-5, with TRBD1 identical over 9 bases. The CDR3 runs 14 residues. V was pared by 3 bases and J by 5 bases, with 4 bases of the junction left unmatched. From germline, CDR1 is LNHNV and CDR2 YYDKDF (reference sequence). The CDR3 nucleotides read TGTGCCACCAGCAGGGACAGGGGAGGCGAGACCCAGTACTTC. Encoded protein: CATSRDRGGETQYF. Full variable domain (outside the CDR3, taken from reference TRBV15 and TRBJ2-5): DAMVIQNPRYQVTQFGKPVTLSCSQTLNHNVMYWYQQKSSQAPKLLFHYYDKDFNNEADTPDNFQSRRPNTSFCFLDIRSPGLGDTAMYLCATSRDRGGETQYFGPGTRLLVL.

About this clone: The same CDR3 arises from other DNA sequences in this sample as well. The chain carries TRBV7-2 and TRBJ1-1; 7 nucleotides align to TRBD1. With 6 bases clipped from V and 3 bases from J, the junction kept 4 bases outside the gene matches. This CDR3 region has 13 residues. Germline V CDR1 and CDR2: SGHTA, FQGNSA. The CDR3 coding sequence is TGTGCCAGCAGTCCCGACAGGGACACTGAAGCTTTCTTT. This translates into CASSPDRDTEAFF.

V and J are TRBV6-5 and TRBJ2-7; D is perhaps TRBD1 (5 bases). This CDR3 has 15 residues. Germline V gene lookup returns CDR1 MNHEY and CDR2 SVGAGI. The V and J ends lost 0 bases and 0 bases respectively, with 9 bases between them. The CDR3 nucleotides are TGTGCCAGCAGTTACTCACCGACAGACTCCTACGAGCAGTACTTC. Encoded protein: CASSYSPTDSYEQYF.